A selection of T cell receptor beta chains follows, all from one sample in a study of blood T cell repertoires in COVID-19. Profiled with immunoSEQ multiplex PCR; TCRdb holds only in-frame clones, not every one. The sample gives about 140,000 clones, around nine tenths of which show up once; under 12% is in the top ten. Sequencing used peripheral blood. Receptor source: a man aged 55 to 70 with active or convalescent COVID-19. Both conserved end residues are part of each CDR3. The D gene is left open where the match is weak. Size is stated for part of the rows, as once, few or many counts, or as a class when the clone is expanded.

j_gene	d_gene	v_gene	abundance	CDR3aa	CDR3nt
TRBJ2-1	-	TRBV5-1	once	CASSLGPQTSSYNEQFF	TGCGCCAGCAGCTTGGGTCCCCAGACTAGCTCCTACAATGAGCAGTTCTTC
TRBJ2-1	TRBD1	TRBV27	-	CASSLLTGGGYINEQFF	TGTGCCAGCAGTTTACTTACAGGGGGCGGATATATCAATGAGCAGTTCTTC
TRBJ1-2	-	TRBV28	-	CASSPGSYGYTF	TGTGCCAGCAGTCCTGGCAGTTATGGCTACACCTTC
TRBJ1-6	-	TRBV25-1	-	CASAVGSYNSPLHF	TGTGCCAGCGCGGTCGGGTCCTATAATTCACCCCTCCACTTT
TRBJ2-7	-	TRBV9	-	CASSVEQGSSYEQYF	TGTGCCAGCAGCGTAGAGCAGGGAAGCTCCTACGAGCAGTACTTC
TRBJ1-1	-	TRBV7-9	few	CASSPWAGDYEAFF	TGTGCCAGCAGCCCTTGGGCGGGGGACTATGAAGCTTTCTTT
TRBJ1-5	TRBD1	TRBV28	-	CASTMTGLYSNQPQHF	TGTGCCAGCACCATGACAGGGCTTTATAGCAATCAGCCCCAGCATTTT
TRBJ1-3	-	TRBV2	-	CASSAAGTNFLVFSGNTIYF	TGTGCCAGCAGTGCCGCCGGGACTAATTTTCTCGTCTTCTCTGGAAACACCATATATTTT
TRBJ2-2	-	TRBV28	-	CASSKWGFEGNTGELFF	TGTGCCAGCAGCAAGTGGGGTTTCGAGGGAAACACCGGGGAGCTGTTTTTT
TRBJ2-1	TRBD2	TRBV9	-	CASSPNLAGESSEQFF	TGTGCCAGCAGCCCTAACCTAGCGGGAGAAAGTAGTGAGCAGTTCTTC
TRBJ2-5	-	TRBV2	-	CATLPGTAETQYF	TGTGCCACCTTGCCAGGTACAGCAGAGACCCAGTACTTC
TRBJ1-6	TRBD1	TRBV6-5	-	CASSYNRGNSPLHF	TGTGCCAGCAGTTACAACAGGGGCAATTCACCCCTCCACTTT
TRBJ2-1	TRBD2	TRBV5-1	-	CASTLPGTSGSNNEQFF	TGCGCCAGCACTCTTCCCGGGACTAGCGGGAGTAACAATGAGCAGTTCTTC
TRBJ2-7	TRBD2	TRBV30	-	CAWSVDSGRNEQYF	TGTGCCTGGAGTGTGGATAGCGGGAGAAACGAGCAGTACTTC
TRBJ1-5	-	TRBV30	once	CAWSVTGNQPQHF	TGTGCCTGGAGTGTAACCGGGAATCAGCCCCAGCATTTT
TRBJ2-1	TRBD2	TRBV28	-	CASSLNRLADNEQFF	TGTGCCAGCAGTCTAAACAGACTAGCGGACAATGAGCAGTTCTTC
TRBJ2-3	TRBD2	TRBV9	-	CASSVGGLDTDTQYF	TGTGCCAGCAGCGTAGGGGGACTAGACACAGATACGCAGTATTTT
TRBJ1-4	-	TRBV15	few	CATSRGRANEKLFF	TGTGCCACCAGCAGAGGCAGGGCAAATGAAAAACTGTTTTTT
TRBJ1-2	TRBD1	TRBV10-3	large	CAISGQGILFGYTF	TGTGCCATCAGTGGACAGGGAATACTCTTTGGCTACACCTTC
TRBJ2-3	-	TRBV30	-	CAWSTGSTDTQYF	TGTGCCTGGAGTACAGGCAGCACAGATACGCAGTATTTT
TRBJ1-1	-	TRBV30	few	CAWGTRMNTEAFF	TGTGCCTGGGGGACACGGATGAACACTGAAGCTTTCTTT
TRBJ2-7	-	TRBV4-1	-	CASSQGRGSYEQYF	TGCGCCAGCAGCCAAGGCAGGGGCTCCTACGAGCAGTACTTC
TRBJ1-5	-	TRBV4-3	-	CASSQDIGVQPQHF	TGCGCCAGCAGCCAAGATATAGGGGTTCAGCCCCAGCATTTT
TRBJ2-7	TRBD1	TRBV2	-	CATIRTGSYEQYF	TGTGCCACCATAAGGACAGGGTCTTACGAGCAGTACTTC
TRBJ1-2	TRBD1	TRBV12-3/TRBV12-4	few	CASHRQGYGYTF	TGTGCCAGCCACAGACAGGGCTATGGCTACACCTTC
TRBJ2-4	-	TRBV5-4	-	CASSLWGRVSIQYF	TGTGCCAGCAGCTTGTGGGGGCGAGTCAGCATTCAGTACTTC
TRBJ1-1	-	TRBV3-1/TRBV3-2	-	CAARGGTEAFF	TGTGCCGCTCGGGGGGGCACTGAAGCTTTCTTT
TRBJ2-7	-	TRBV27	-	CASSTGRSYEQYF	TGTGCCAGCAGCACAGGGCGCTCCTACGAGCAGTACTTC
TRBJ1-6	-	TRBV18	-	CASSPQRLRRVDSPLHF	TGTGCCAGCTCACCTCAAAGACTCAGGAGGGTGGACTCACCCCTCCACTTT
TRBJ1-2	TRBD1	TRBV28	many	CASSLSGGYGYTF	TGTGCCAGCAGTTTGTCAGGGGGTTATGGCTACACCTTC
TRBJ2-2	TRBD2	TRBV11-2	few	CASSSPSGTLYSNTGELFF	TGTGCCAGCAGCTCCCCTAGCGGGACGCTCTATTCGAACACCGGGGAGCTGTTTTTT
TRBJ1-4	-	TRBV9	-	CASSVAGGDYEKLFF	TGTGCCAGCAGCGTAGCTGGGGGGGATTATGAAAAACTGTTTTTT
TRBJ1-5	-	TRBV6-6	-	CASTPGRSNQPQHF	TGTGCCAGCACCCCGGGGAGAAGCAATCAGCCCCAGCATTTT
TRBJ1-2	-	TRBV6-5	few	CASSYSPAEGDGYTF	TGTGCCAGCAGTTACTCGCCCGCCGAGGGGGATGGCTACACCTTC
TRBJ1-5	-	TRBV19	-	CASTNAGGLNQPQHF	TGTGCCAGTACCAATGCGGGGGGTCTCAATCAGCCCCAGCATTTT
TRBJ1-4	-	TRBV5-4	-	CASSLAGSTNEKLFF	TGTGCCAGCAGCTTGGCAGGGTCAACTAATGAAAAACTGTTTTTT
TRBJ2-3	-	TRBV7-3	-	CASSLGGIRTDTQYF	TGTGCCAGCAGCTTAGGAGGGATACGCACAGATACGCAGTATTTT
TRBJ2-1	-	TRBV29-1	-	CSVEDKEQSSYNEQFF	TGCAGCGTTGAAGATAAGGAACAGTCCTCCTACAATGAGCAGTTCTTC
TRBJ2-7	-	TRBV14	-	CASSRWGGLTYEQYF	TGTGCCAGCAGCCGCTGGGGGGGCTTAACCTACGAGCAGTACTTC
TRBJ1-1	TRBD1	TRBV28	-	CASHGTVYERNTEAFF	TGTGCCAGTCACGGGACAGTCTACGAAAGGAACACTGAAGCTTTCTTT
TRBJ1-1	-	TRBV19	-	CASSMRAALMNTEAFF	TGTGCCAGTAGTATGCGGGCGGCCCTTATGAACACTGAAGCTTTCTTT
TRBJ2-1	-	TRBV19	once	CASSISTGAYNEQFF	TGTGCCAGTAGTATTTCGACAGGAGCCTACAATGAGCAGTTCTTC
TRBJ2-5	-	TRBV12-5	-	CASARGMVETQYF	TGTGCTAGTGCACGGGGGATGGTAGAGACCCAGTACTTC
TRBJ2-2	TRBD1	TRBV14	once	CASSPDHARQGPGELFF	TGTGCCAGCAGCCCAGACCACGCCCGACAGGGACCCGGGGAGCTGTTTTTT
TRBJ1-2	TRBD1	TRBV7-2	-	CASSFRGRGYGYTF	TGTGCCAGCAGCTTCAGGGGGCGCGGCTATGGCTACACCTTC
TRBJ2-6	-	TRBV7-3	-	CASSAGGSGANVLTF	TGTGCCAGCAGCGCCGGGGGCTCTGGGGCCAACGTCCTGACTTTC
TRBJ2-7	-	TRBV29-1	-	CSVGPTSYYSEQYF	TGCAGCGTCGGTCCGACATCCTATTACTCCGAGCAGTACTTC
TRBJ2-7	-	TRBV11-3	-	CASSPGLKGGEQYF	TGTGCCAGCAGCCCCGGGCTCAAAGGAGGAGAGCAGTACTTC
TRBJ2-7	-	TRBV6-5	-	CASSYSQGSGSYEQYF	TGTGCCAGCAGTTACTCTCAGGGGTCCGGCTCCTACGAGCAGTACTTC
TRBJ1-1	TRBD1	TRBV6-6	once	CASSSTDRGSTEAFF	TGTGCCAGCAGTTCCACGGACAGGGGAAGCACTGAAGCTTTCTTT
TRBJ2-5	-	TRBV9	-	CASSVSSQETQYF	TGTGCCAGCAGCGTTTCCAGTCAAGAGACCCAGTACTTC
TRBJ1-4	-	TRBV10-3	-	CAIRNAGIGEKLFF	TGTGCCATCAGGAACGCGGGGATCGGTGAAAAACTGTTTTTT
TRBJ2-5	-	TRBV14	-	CASSREGGLETQYF	TGTGCCAGCAGCCGAGAGGGAGGTCTTGAGACCCAGTACTTC
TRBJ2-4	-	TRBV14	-	CASSQVPIEIQYF	TGTGCCAGCAGCCAAGTCCCTATTGAAATTCAGTACTTC
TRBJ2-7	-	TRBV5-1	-	CASSFKGGSSEQYF	TGCGCCAGCAGCTTTAAAGGGGGAAGTAGCGAGCAGTACTTC
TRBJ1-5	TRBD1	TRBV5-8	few	CASSLRDRVPLGNQPQHF	TGTGCCAGCAGCCTCCGGGACAGGGTCCCCCTCGGCAATCAGCCCCAGCATTTT
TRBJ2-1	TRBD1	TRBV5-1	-	CASSLGGTGFNEQFF	TGCGCCAGCAGCTTGGGAGGGACAGGGTTCAATGAGCAGTTCTTC